Listed below are T cell receptor beta chains from one sample, sequenced in a study of shared clonotypes between healthy human individuals. Repertoires were generated with immunoSEQ multiplex PCR, while TCRdb's copy carries only in-frame clones and drops some. The profile shows under 1 million clones, 90% to 97% of them singletons. The sequenced material came from naive CD8+ T cells sorted from blood. The origin of the receptors is a man in his thirties or forties in good health. CDR3s include the opening cysteine and the closing phenylalanine or tryptophan. A D gene is named only where the DNA matches it firmly. Clone sizes are given selectively: once, few, many, or a class where the clone is expanded.

CDR3 DNA	CDR3 protein	D gene	V gene	J gene	clone size
TGTGCCAGCTCACCATCGGGGGCCTCTACGAACACCGGGGAGCTGTTTTTT	CASSPSGASTNTGELFF	-	TRBV18	TRBJ2-2	-
TGCGCCAGCAGCCTTTCTTTAGGGCGTCACAATGAGCAGTTCTTC	CASSLSLGRHNEQFF	-	TRBV4-3	TRBJ2-1	-
TGCGCCAGCAGCGACAGGGAGAACACTGAAGCTTTCTTT	CASSDRENTEAFF	TRBD1	TRBV5-1	TRBJ1-1	-
TGTGCCAGCAGCTTAGGAGGGAATGGCTACAATGAGCAGTTCTTC	CASSLGGNGYNEQFF	-	TRBV11-2	TRBJ2-1	-
TGTGCCAGCAGCCGCGTGATAGACAATGAGCAGTTCTTC	CASSRVIDNEQFF	-	TRBV7-9	TRBJ2-1	-
TGTGCCAGCAGCTTGTTTAGAGGAATCTACGAGCAGTACTTC	CASSLFRGIYEQYF	-	TRBV7-2	TRBJ2-7	-
TGTGCCAGCAGCACTAGCGGGAGGGCCTACAATGAGCAGTTCTTC	CASSTSGRAYNEQFF	TRBD2	TRBV14	TRBJ2-1	-
TGTGCCAGCAGCTTGGAGTATGGGAGCTCCTACGAGCAGTACTTC	CASSLEYGSSYEQYF	-	TRBV5-5	TRBJ2-7	-
TGTGCCAGCAGCTTGGAAGGGGTTCAAACTGAAGCTTTCTTT	CASSLEGVQTEAFF	-	TRBV5-5	TRBJ1-1	once
TGCGCCAGCAGCCAGCGTTCTGAGCAGTTCTTC	CASSQRSEQFF	-	TRBV4-1	TRBJ2-1	-
TGTGCCAGCAGTTTAAGAGGGAGCGGCTCCTACGAGCAGTACTTC	CASSLRGSGSYEQYF	-	TRBV27	TRBJ2-7	-
TGTGCCAGCAGTCCAGAGGGTTTGGCGGCTAGCACAGATACGCAGTATTTT	CASSPEGLAASTDTQYF	-	TRBV27	TRBJ2-3	-
TGTGCCAGCAGCTTCCGTCGGACCGGGGAGCTGTTTTTT	CASSFRRTGELFF	-	TRBV9	TRBJ2-2	-
TGTGCCACCAGCAGAGATCGTAACAGTTGGGGTGGTCTGTTGAAGTATTTT	CATSRDRNSWGGLLKYF	-	TRBV15	TRBJ2-3	-
TGTGCCAGCAGGGAGACAGCTCAAAGACTCTACGAGCAGTACTTC	CASRETAQRLYEQYF	-	TRBV6-5	TRBJ2-7	-
TGCGCCAGCAGCTTGGCCGTGGGACTAGCGTCGAATGAGCAGTTCTTC	CASSLAVGLASNEQFF	TRBD2	TRBV5-1	TRBJ2-1	-
TGTGCCAGCAGCTTAGGTGACGGGGGGCAGTTCTTC	CASSLGDGGQFF	-	TRBV7-2	TRBJ2-1	-
TGCGCCAGCAGCCACGGGGCCGGGTACGAGCAGTACTTC	CASSHGAGYEQYF	-	TRBV4-3	TRBJ2-7	-
TGTGCCAGCAGCTCCTTGACTAGCGGACCGTACAATGAGCAGTTCTTC	CASSSLTSGPYNEQFF	TRBD2	TRBV7-2	TRBJ2-1	-
TGTGCCAGCAGCCCCTTTCGGACATTTAACACTGAAGCTTTCTTT	CASSPFRTFNTEAFF	-	TRBV9	TRBJ1-1	-
TGTGCCAGCAGGGATTGGATTGACTCCAATAATGAGCAGTTCTTC	CASRDWIDSNNEQFF	-	TRBV27	TRBJ2-1	-
TGTGCCAGCAGTTCCCCCCTTACTAGCACAGATACGCAGTATTTT	CASSSPLTSTDTQYF	-	TRBV28	TRBJ2-3	-
TGTGCCAGCAGCTTAGGGCTCTGGGGTGAAAAACTGTTTTTT	CASSLGLWGEKLFF	-	TRBV7-2	TRBJ1-4	-
TGTGCCAGCAGCCATAAGGGTGTACGGAACACTGAAGCTCTCTTT	CASSHKGVRNTEALF	-	TRBV11-3	TRBJ1-1	-
TGTGCCAGCAACGTTTTTGGGGGCACCGGGGAGCTGTTTTTT	CASNVFGGTGELFF	-	TRBV9	TRBJ2-2	-
TGTGCCAGCAGGCTAGCGGGAGGGCCTGCCTACGAGCAGTACTTC	CASRLAGGPAYEQYF	TRBD2	TRBV27	TRBJ2-7	-
TGTGCCAGCAGCCAAGATGAGAGCCGTTATGACAATGAGCAGTTCTTC	CASSQDESRYDNEQFF	-	TRBV14	TRBJ2-1	-
TGTGCCAGCAGTAGGCCCTCGCAGGGAAGCTACGAGCAGTACTTC	CASSRPSQGSYEQYF	-	TRBV28	TRBJ2-7	-